The sequence of this T cell receptor (beta chain) was determined in a study of human T cells and chemical hapten exposure. This clonotype has a handful of counts. As yet, its antigen is unknown. Authors' processing steps: Between about 23,224 and 700,000 TCRs appeared in each sample, and the median stood at around 92,000. TCRdb re-called the RACE reads through MiXCR, storing one row per CDR3 protein. TCRdb, not the authors, supplied the V and J calls. The repertoire has about 37,000 distinct CDR3 sequences, about 6.3% of them found once; the top ten carry around 8.4%. CDR1 is MNHEY and CDR2 is SVGEGT in the germline V gene. CDR3 length equals 15 residues. V lost 0 bases and J 0 bases, leaving 3 bases between the germline ends. Study results and limitations: Significantly more large CDR3 similarity clusters were formed by expanded TCRs than by controls.

Time point indicated: patch test 1, 2 weeks after DPC sensitization. Stated treatment: therapeutic diphenylcyclopropenone sensitization with weekly scalp DPC. Whole blood, unfractionated, served as the material for total RNA extraction. Source: whole blood, taken in connection with sensitization to the hapten diphenylcyclopropenone (DPC). The chain carries TRBV6-2 or TRBV6-3 and TRBJ2-6, with D unclear. This TCR derives from a woman in her thirties with alopecia areata. Some clones in this sample may be carry-over from other donors' samples. For the CDR3, the DNA is TGTGCCAGCAGTTACTCGAGCTCTGGGGCCAACGTCCTGACTTTC. This translates into CASSYSSSGANVLTF.